This T cell receptor (beta chain) was found in a study of cytomegalovirus exposure and HLA in healthy donors. Overall study findings and caveats: It emerged from a later analysis that several of the most significant clusters appeared to be linked to common viral pathogens.

Germline-derived CDR1 and CDR2 are SEHNR and FQNEAQ (reference sequence). The length of the CDR3 is 17 residues. V lost 5 bases and J lost 1; bases outside the gene matches: 10. The PCR was carried out with 60 Vbeta primers and 13 Jbeta primers. TCRdb's table, derived via immunoSEQ multiplex PCR, lists solely in-frame clones and lacks some. The sample lists more than 110,000 clones; more than 75% were seen once. Regarding this clone: Its matching antigen is unknown.

The chain employs TRBV7-9 and TRBJ1-1, with TRBD1 identical over 10 bases. The sample taken for sequencing was PBMCs. This TCR was recovered from a male donor in good health and CMV-seronegative. CDR3 region: CASSPRQGAFPNTEAFF. DNA for the CDR3: TGTGCCAGCAGCCCCCGACAGGGGGCGTTCCCGAACACTGAAGCTTTCTTT.